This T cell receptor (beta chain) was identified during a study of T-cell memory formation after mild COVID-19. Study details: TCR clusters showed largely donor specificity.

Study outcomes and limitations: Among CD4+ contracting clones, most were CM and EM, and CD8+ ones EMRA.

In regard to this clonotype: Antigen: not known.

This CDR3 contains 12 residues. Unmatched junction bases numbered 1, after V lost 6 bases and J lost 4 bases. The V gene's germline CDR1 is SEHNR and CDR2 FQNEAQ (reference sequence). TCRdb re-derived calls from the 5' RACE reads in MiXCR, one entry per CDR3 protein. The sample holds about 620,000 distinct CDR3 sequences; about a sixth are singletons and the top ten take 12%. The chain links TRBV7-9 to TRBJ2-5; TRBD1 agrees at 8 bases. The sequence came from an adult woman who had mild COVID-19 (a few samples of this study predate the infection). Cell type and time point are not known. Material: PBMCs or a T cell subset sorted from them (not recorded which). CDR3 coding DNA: TGTGCCAGCAGGGACAGGGCAGAGACCCAGTACTTC. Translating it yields CASRDRAETQYF.